This T cell receptor (beta chain) was sequenced for a study of blood T cells in healthy people across ages. About this clonotype itself: Its cognate antigen is unknown.

General study findings and limits: In these data, TCR beta diversity tracked strongly with naive T cell percentage.

Every sample had a minimum of 6 million PBMCs isolated. PCR was performed a second time for roughly 7 to 11 cycles using a sample-barcoded 5' primer and a J-beta primer mix. TCRdb redid the calling of the 5' RACE reads with MiXCR, one entry per CDR3 protein. The sample gives 600,000 to 800,000 distinct CDR3 sequences, approximately 52% of which show up once; about 13% is in the top ten. Germline CDR1 MNHNS, CDR2 SASEGT. The V and J ends lost 5 bases and 0 bases respectively, with 23 bases between them. This CDR3 has 19 residues. Sequenced material: blood. This chain links TRBV6-1 with TRBJ2-4, with D perhaps TRBD1 (5 bases). This receptor was obtained from a woman of 80 years or more in good health. The CDR3 protein is CASSKHTRLDRVAKNIQYF. In DNA form, the CDR3 reads TGTGCCAGCAGTAAACACACCCGACTTGACAGAGTAGCCAAAAACATTCAGTACTTC.